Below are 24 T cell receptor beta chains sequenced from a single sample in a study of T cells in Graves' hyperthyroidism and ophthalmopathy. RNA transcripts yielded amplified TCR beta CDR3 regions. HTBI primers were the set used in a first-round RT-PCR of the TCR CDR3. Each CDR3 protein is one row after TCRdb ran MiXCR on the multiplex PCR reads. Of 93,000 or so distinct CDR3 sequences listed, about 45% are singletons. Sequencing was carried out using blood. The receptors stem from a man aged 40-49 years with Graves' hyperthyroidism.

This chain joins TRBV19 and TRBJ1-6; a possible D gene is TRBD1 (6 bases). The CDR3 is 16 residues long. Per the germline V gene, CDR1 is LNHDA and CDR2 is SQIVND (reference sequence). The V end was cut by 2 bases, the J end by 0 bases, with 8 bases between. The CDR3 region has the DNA TGTGCCAGTAGTATATGGGGGGCCTCCTATAATTCACCCCTCCACTTT. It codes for CASSIWGASYNSPLHF.

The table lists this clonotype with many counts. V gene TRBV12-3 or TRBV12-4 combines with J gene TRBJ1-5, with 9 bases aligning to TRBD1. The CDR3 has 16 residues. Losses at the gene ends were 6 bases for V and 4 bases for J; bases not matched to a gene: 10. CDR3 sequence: CASRNSGTGKNQPQHF. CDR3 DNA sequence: TGTGCCAGCAGGAATTCCGGGACAGGGAAAAATCAGCCCCAGCATTTT.

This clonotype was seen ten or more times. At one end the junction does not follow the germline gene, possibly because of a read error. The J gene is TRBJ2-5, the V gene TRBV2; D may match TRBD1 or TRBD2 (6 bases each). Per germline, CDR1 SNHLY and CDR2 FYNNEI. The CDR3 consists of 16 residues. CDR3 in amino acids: CASSGIHGGQQEAQYF. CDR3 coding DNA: TGTGCCAGCAGTGGGATTCACGGGGGCCAACAAGAGGCCCAGTACTTC.

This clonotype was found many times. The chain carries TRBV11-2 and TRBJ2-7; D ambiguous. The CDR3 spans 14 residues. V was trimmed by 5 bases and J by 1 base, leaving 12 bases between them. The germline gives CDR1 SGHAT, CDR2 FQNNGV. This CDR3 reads CASSPPGSSYEQYF. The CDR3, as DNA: TGTGCCAGCAGCCCTCCCGGGTCTTCCTACGAGCAGTACTTC.

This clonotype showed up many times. The CDR3 is CSARDMVSYEQYF. CDR3 sequence (DNA): TGCAGTGCTAGAGATATGGTCTCCTACGAGCAGTACTTC. The chain has TRBV20-1 and TRBJ2-7; D is ambiguous. Trimming removed 0 bases from V and 0 bases from J, with 6 bases in between. The germline gives CDR1 DFQATT, CDR2 SNEGSKA (reference sequence). This CDR3 comprises 13 residues.

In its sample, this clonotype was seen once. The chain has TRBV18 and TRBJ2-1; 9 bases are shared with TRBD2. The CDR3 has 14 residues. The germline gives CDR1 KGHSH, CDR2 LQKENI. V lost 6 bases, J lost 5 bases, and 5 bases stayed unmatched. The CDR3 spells CASSESGGHNEQFF. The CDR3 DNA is TGTGCCAGCTCCGAGAGCGGGGGGCACAATGAGCAGTTCTTC.

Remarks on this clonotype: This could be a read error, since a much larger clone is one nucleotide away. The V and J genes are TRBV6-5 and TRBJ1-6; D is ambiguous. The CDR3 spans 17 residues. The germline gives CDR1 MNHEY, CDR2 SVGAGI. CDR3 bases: TGTGCCAGCAGTTACAAAACAAACCGGGTTCCTAATCCACCCCTCCACTTT. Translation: CASSYKTNRVPNPPLHF.

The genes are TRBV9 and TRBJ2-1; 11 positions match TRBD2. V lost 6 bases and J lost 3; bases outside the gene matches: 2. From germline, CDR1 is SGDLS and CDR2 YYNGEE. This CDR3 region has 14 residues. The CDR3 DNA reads TGTGCCAGCACGACTAGCGGGGTCTACAATGAGCAGTTCTTC. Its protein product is CASTTSGVYNEQFF. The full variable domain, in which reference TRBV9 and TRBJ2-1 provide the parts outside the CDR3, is DSGVTQTPKHLITATGQRVTLRCSPRSGDLSVYWYQQSLDQGLQFLIQYYNGEERAKGNILERFSAQQFPDLHSELNLSSLELGDSALYFCASTTSGVYNEQFFGPGTRLTVL.

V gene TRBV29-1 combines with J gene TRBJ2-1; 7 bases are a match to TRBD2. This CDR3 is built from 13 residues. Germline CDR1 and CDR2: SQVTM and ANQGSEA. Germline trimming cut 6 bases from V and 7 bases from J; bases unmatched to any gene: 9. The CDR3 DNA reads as TGCAGCGTCTTAAGCGGGGCCGGGAATGAGCAGTTCTTC. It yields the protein CSVLSGAGNEQFF.

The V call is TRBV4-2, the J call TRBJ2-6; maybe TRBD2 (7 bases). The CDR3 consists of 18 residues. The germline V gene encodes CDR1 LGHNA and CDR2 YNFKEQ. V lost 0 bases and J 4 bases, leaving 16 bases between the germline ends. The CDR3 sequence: CASSQDPRGAGGANVLTF. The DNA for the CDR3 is TGTGCCAGCAGCCAAGATCCTCGGGGGGCGGGGGGGGCCAACGTCCTGACTTTC.

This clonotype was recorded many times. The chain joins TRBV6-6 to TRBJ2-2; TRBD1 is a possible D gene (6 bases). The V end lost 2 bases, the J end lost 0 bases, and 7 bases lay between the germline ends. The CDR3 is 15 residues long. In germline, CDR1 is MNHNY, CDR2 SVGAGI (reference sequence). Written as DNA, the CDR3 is TGTGCCAGCAGTTACAGGACAGCGAACACCGGGGAGCTGTTTTTT. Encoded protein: CASSYRTANTGELFF.

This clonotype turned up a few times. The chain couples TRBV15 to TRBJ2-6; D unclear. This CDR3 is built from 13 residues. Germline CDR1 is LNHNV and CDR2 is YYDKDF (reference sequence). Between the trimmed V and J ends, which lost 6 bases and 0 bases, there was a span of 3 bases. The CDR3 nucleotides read TGTGCCACCAGTGCCTCTGGGGCCAACGTCCTGACTTTC. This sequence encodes CATSASGANVLTF. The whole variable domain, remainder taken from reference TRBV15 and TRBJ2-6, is DAMVIQNPRYQVTQFGKPVTLSCSQTLNHNVMYWYQQKSSQAPKLLFHYYDKDFNNEADTPDNFQSRRPNTSFCFLDIRSPGLGDTAMYLCATSASGANVLTFGAGSRLTVL.

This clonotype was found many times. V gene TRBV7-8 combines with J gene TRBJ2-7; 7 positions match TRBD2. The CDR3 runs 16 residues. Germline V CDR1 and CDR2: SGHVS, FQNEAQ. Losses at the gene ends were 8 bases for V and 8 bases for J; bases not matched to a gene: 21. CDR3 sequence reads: CASRSELRGGGAQQYF. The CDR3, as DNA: TGTGCCAGCCGCTCGGAGCTTCGCGGCGGGGGAGCTCAGCAGTACTTC.

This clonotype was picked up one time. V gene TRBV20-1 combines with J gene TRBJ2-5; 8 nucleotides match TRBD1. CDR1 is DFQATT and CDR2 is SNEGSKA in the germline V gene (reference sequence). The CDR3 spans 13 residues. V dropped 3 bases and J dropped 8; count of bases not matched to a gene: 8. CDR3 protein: CSASRQGANTQYF. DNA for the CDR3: TGCAGTGCTAGTCGGCAGGGGGCAAACACCCAGTACTTC.

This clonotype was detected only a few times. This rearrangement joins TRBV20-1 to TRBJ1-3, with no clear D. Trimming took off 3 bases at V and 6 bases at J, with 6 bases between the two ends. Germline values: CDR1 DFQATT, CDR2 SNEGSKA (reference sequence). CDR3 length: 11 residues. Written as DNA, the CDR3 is TGCAGTGCTAGGGTGGCAAACACCATATATTTT. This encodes CSARVANTIYF.

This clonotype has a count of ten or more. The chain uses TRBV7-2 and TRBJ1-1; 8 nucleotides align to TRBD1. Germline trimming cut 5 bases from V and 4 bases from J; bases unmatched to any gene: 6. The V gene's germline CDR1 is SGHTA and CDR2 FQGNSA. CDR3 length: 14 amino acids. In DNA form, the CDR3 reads TGTGCCAGCAGCCGGGACAGGTCCCGCACTGAAGCTTTCTTT. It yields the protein CASSRDRSRTEAFF.

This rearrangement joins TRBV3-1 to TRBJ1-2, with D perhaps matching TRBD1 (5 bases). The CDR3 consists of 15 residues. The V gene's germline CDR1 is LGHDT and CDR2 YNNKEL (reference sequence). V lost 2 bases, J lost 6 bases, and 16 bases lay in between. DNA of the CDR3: TGTGCCAGCAGCCAATTGGGGGGAATAGTCCATGGCTACACCTTC. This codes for CASSQLGGIVHGYTF.

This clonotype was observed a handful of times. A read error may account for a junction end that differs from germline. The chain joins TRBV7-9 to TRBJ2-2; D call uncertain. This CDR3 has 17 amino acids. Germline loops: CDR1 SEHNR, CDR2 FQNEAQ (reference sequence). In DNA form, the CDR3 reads TGTGCCGGCAGCTTAAAATCTATCTTGGTTGGGGCCGGGGAGCTGTTTTTT. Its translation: CAGSLKSILVGAGELFF.

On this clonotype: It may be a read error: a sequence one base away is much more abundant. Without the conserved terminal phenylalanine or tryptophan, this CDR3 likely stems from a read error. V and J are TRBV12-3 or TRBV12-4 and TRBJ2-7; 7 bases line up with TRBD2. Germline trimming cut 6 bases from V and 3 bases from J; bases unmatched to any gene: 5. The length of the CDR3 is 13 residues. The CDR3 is CASRPASGYEQYL. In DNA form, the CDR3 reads TGTGCCAGCAGACCGGCTAGCGGCTACGAGCAGTACCTC.

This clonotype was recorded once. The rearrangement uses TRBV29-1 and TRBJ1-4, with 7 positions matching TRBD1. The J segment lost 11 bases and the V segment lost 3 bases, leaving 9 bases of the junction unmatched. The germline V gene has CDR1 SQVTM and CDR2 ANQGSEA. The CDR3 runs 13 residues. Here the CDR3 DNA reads TGCAGCGTTGATAGCCCAGGGGGTGAGAAACTGTTTTTT. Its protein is CSVDSPGGEKLFF.

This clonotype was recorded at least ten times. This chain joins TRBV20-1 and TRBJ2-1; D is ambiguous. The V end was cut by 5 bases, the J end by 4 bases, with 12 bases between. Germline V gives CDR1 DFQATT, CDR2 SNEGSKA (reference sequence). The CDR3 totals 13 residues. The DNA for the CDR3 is TGCAGTGCTTTAAGACATACTTACAATGAGCAGTTCTTC. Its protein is CSALRHTYNEQFF.

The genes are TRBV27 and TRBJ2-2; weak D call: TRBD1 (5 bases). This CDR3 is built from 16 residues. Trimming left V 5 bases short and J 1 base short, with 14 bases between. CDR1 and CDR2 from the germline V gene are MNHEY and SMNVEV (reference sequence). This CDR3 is CASSQLDSMNTGELFF. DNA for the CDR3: TGTGCCAGCAGTCAATTAGACAGCATGAACACCGGGGAGCTGTTTTTT.

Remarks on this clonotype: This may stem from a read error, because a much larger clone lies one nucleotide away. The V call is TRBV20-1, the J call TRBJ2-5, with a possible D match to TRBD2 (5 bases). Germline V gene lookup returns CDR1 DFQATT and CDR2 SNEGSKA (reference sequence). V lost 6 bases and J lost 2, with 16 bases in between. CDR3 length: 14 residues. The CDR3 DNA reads TGCAGTGCCGACGGACTCTCTGTACAAGAGACCCAGTACTTC. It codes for CSADGLSVQETQYF.

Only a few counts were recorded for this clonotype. The CDR3 loop is CATSREMGTGNEKLFF. For the CDR3, the DNA is TGTGCCACCAGCAGAGAGATGGGGACGGGTAATGAAAAACTGTTTTTT. The chain carries TRBV15 and TRBJ1-4; possibly TRBD1 for D (5 bases). The CDR3 sequence is 16 residues long. Germline V gene sequence: CDR1 LNHNV, CDR2 YYDKDF (reference sequence). V lost 0 bases and J 4 bases, leaving 12 bases between the germline ends.